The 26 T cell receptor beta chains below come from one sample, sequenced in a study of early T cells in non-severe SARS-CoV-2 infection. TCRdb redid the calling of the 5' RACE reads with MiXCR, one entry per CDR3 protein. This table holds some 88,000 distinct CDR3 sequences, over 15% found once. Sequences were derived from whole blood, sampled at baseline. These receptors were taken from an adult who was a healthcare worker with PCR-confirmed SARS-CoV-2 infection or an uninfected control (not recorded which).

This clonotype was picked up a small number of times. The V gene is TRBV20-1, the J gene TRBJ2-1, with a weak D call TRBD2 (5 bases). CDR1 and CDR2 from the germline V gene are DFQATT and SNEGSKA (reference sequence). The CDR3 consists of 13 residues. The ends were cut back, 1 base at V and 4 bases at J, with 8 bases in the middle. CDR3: CSARVAIYNEQFF. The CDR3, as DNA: TGCAGTGCTAGAGTAGCGATTTACAATGAGCAGTTCTTC.

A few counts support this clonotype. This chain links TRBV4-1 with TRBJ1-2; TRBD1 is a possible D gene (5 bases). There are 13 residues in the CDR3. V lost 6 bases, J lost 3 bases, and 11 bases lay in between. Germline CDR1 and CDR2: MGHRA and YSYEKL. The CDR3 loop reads CASSLTVDYGYTF. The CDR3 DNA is TGCGCCAGCAGTCTGACAGTAGACTATGGCTACACCTTC.

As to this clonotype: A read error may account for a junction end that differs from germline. The CDR3 sequence is CASSQDGWEGNIRYF. DNA for the CDR3: TGTGCCAGCAGCCAAGATGGCTGGGAGGGGAACATTCGGTACTTC. The chain joins TRBV3-1 to TRBJ2-4; 7 bases match TRBD2. The CDR3 is 15 residues long. CDR1 and CDR2 from the germline V gene are LGHDT and YNNKEL (reference sequence).

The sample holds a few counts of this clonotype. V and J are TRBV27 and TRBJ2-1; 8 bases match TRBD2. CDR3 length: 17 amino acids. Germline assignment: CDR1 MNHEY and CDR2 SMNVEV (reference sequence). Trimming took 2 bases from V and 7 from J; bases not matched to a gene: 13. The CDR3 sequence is CASSLVPTGTRKNEQFF. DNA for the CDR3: TGTGCCAGCAGTTTAGTGCCCACCGGGACTAGGAAAAATGAGCAGTTCTTC.

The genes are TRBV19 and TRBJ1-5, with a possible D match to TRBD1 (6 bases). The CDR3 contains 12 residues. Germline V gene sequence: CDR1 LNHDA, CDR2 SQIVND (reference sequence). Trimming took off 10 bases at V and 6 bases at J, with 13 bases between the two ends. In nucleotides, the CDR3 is TGTGCCACGCGGGGGGCTATTCAGCCCCAGCATTTT. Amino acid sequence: CATRGAIQPQHF.

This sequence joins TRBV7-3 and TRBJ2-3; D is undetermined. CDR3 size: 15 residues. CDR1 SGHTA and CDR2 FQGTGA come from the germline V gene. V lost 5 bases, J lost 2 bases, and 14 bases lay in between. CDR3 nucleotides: TGTGCCAGCAGCAACTCAAGACATTACACAGATACGCAGTATTTT. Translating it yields CASSNSRHYTDTQYF.

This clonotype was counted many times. CDR3 sequence reads: CASTSGSGSLHF. In DNA, the CDR3 is TGTGCCAGCACCTCCGGGAGCGGAAGTCTCCACTTT. The V gene is TRBV7-9, the J gene TRBJ1-6; D gene uncertain. The CDR3 has 12 residues. Germline assignment: CDR1 SEHNR and CDR2 FQNEAQ (reference sequence). The V end was cut by 7 bases, the J end by 16 bases, with 17 bases between. Looking up the rest from reference TRBV7-9 and TRBJ1-6 gives the full variable domain: DTGVSQNPRHKITKRGQNVTFRCDPISEHNRLYWYRQTLGQGPEFLTYFQNEAQLEKSRLLSDRFSAERPKGSFSTLEIQRTEQGDSAMYLCASTSGSGSLHFGNGTRLTVT.

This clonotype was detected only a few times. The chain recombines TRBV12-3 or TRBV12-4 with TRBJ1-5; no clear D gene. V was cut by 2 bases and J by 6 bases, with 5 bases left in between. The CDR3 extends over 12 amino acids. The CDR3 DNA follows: TGTGCCAGCAGTTTACTACGTCAGCCCCAGCATTTT. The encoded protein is CASSLLRQPQHF.

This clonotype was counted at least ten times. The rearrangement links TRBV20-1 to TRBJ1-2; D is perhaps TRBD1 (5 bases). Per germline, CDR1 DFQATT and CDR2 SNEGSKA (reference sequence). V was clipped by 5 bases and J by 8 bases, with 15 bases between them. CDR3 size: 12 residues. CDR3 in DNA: TGCAGTGCTTCTTCCGGGACCTGGGGCTACACCTTC. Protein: CSASSGTWGYTF.

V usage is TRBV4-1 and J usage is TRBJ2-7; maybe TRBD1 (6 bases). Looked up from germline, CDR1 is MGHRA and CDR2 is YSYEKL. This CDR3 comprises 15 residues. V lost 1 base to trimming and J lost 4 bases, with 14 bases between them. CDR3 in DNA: TGCGCCAGCAGCCAAGTAGGGGGAAGGGGGTACGAGCAGTACTTC. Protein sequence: CASSQVGGRGYEQYF.

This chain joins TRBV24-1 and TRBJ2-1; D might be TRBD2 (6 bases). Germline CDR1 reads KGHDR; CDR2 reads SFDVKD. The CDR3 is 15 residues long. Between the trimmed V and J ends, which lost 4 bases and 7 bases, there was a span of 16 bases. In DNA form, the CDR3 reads TGTGCCACCAGTGACACGGGACGGGGGATTAATGAGCAGTTCTTC. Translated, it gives CATSDTGRGINEQFF.

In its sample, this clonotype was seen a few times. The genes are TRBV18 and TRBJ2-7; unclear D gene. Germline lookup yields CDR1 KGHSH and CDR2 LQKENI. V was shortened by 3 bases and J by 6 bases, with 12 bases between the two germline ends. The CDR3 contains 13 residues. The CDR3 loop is CASSPARSAEQYF. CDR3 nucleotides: TGTGCCAGCTCACCTGCACGGTCAGCCGAGCAGTACTTC.

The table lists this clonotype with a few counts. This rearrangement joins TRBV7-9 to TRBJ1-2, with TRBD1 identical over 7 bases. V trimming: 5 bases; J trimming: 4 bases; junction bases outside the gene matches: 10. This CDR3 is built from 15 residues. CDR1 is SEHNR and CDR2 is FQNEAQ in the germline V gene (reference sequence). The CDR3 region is CASSPGDSQLYGYTF. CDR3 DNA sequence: TGTGCCAGCAGCCCAGGGGACAGTCAGCTCTATGGCTACACCTTC.

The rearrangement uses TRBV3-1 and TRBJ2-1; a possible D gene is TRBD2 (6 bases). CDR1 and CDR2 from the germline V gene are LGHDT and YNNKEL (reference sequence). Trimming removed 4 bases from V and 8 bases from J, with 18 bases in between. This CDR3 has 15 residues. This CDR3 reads CASSPERARGDEQFF. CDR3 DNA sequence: TGTGCCAGCAGCCCCGAGCGGGCGCGGGGCGATGAGCAGTTCTTC.

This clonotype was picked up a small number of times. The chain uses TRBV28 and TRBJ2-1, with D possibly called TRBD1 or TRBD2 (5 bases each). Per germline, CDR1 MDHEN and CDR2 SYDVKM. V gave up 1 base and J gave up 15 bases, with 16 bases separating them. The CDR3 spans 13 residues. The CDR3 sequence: CASSLSRGRMWFF. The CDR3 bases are TGTGCCAGCAGTTTATCCCGGGGCCGGATGTGGTTCTTC.

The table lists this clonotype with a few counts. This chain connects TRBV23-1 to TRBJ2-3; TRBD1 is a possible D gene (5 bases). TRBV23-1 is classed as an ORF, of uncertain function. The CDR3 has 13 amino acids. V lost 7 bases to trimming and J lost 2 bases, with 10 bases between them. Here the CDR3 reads CASTGPNTDTQYF. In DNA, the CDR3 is TGCGCCAGCACAGGGCCAAACACAGATACGCAGTATTTT.

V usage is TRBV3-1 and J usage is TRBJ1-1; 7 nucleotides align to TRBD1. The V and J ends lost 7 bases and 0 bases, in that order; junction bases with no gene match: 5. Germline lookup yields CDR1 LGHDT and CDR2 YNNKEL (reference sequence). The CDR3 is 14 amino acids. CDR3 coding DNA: TGTGCCAGCACACGGGACAGTATGAACACTGAAGCTTTCTTT. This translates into CASTRDSMNTEAFF.

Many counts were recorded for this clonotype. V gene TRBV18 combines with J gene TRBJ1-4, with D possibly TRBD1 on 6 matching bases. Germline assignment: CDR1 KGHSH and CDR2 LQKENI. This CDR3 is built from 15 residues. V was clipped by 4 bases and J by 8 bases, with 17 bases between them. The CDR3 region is CASSLPGAGREKLFF. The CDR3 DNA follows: TGTGCCAGCTCACTGCCGGGGGCCGGCAGGGAAAAACTGTTTTTT. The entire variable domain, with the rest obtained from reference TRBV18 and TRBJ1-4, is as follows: NAGVMQNPRHLVRRRGQEARLRCSPMKGHSHVYWYRQLPEEGLKFMVYLQKENIIDESGMPKERFSAEFPKEGPSILRIQQVVRGDSAAYFCASSLPGAGREKLFFGSGTQLSVL.

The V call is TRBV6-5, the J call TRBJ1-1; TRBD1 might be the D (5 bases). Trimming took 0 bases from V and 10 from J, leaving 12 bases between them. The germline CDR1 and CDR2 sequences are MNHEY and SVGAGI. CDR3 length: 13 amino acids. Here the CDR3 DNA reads TGTGCCAGCAGTTACTCGCGGCAGGGTACAGCTTTCTTT. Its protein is CASSYSRQGTAFF.

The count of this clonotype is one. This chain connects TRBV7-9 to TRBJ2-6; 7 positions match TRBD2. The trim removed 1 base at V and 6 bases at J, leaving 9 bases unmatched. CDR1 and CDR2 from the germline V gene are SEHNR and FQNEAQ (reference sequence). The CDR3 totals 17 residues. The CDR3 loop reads CASSLVAGVAVANVLTF. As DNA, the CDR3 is TGTGCCAGCAGCTTAGTGGCGGGAGTGGCTGTGGCCAACGTCCTGACTTTC.

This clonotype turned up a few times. CDR3 coding DNA: TGTGCCAGCAGCCGACCCCGGACAGGCCCCACAGATACGCAGTATTTT. As protein: CASSRPRTGPTDTQYF. This rearrangement joins TRBV7-2 to TRBJ2-3, with TRBD1 matching 7 bases. The germline CDR1 and CDR2 sequences are SGHTA and FQGNSA. The CDR3 is 16 amino acids. V lost 5 bases to trimming and J lost 2 bases; unmatched junction nucleotides: 10.

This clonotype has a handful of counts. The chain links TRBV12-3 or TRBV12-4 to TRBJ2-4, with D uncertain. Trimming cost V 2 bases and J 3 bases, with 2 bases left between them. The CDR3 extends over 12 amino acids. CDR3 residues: CASSLSKNIQYF. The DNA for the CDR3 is TGTGCCAGCAGTTTAAGCAAAAACATTCAGTACTTC.

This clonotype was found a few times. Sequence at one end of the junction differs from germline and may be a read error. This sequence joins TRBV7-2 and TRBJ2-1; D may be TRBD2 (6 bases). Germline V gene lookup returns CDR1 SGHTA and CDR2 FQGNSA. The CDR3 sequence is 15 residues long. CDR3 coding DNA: TGTGTCAGCAGCGATCGGAGGGGCGGTTACAATGAGCAGTTCTTC. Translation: CVSSDRRGGYNEQFF.

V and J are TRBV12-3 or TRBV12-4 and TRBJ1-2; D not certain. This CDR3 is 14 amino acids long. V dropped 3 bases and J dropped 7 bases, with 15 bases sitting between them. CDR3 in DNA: TGTGCCAGCAGTTTCCTAGGACCGTTACCTGGCTACACCTTC. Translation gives CASSFLGPLPGYTF.

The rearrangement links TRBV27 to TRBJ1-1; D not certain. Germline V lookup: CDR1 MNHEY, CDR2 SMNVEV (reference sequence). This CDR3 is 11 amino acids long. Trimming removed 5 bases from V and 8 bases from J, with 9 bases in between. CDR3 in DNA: TGTGCCAGCAGTGCAGGCCTGGAAGCTTTCTTT. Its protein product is CASSAGLEAFF.

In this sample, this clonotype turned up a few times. This CDR3 is CSARDYRVNTGELFF. The CDR3 DNA is TGCAGTGCTAGAGATTACCGGGTAAACACCGGGGAGCTGTTTTTT. This chain connects TRBV20-1 to TRBJ2-2; D gene ambiguous. Germline CDR1 reads DFQATT; CDR2 reads SNEGSKA (reference sequence). Trimming shortened V by 0 bases and J by 2 bases, and 10 bases separated the two germline ends. This CDR3 has 15 amino acids.